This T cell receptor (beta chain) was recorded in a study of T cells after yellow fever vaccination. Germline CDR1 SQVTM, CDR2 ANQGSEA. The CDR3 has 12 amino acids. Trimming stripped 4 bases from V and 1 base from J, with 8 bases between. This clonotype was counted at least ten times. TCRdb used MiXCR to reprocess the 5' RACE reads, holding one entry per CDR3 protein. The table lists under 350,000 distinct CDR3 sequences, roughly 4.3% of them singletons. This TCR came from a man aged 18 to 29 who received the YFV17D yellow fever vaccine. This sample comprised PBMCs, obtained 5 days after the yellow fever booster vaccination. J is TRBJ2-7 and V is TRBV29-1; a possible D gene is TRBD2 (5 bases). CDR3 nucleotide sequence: TGCAGCGTTGGTGGGAGATCCTACGAGCAGTACTTC. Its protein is CSVGGRSYEQYF.